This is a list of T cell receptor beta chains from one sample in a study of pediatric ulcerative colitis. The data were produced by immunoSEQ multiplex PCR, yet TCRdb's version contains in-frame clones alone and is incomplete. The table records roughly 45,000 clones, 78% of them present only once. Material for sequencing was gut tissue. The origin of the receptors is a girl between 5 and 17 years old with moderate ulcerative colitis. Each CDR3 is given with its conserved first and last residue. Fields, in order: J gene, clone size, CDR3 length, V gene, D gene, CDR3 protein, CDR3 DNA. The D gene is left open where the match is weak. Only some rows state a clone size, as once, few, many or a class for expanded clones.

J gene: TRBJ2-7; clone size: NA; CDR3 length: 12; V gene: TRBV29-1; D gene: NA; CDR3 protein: CSVEAARYEQYF; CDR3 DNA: TGCAGCGTTGAGGCAGCCAGATACGAGCAGTACTTC
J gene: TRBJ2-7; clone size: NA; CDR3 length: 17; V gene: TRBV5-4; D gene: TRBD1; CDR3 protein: CASSRGFGTGFHYEQYF; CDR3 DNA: TGTGCCAGCAGCCGGGGGTTTGGGACAGGGTTTCACTACGAGCAGTACTTC
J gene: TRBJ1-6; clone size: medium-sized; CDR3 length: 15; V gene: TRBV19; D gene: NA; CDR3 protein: CASSYSVLGNSPLHF; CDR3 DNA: TGTGCCAGTAGTTACTCAGTTTTGGGGAATTCACCCCTCCACTTT
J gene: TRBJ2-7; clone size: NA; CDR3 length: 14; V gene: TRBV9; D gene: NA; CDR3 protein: CASSVGPSQGEQYF; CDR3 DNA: TGTGCCAGCAGCGTAGGCCCATCGCAGGGCGAGCAGTACTTC
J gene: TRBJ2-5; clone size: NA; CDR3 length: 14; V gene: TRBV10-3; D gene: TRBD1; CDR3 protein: CAISESQGAETQYF; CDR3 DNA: TGTGCCATCAGTGAGTCGCAGGGGGCAGAGACCCAGTACTTC
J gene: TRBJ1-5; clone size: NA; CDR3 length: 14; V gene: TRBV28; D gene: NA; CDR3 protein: CASRAGVGNQPQHF; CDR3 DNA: TGTGCCAGCAGGGCAGGGGTAGGCAATCAGCCCCAGCATTTT
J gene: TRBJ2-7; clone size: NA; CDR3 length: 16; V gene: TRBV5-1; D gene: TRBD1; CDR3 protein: CASSSTGGIKSYEQYF; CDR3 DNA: TGCGCCAGCAGCTCCACAGGGGGCATAAAATCCTACGAGCAGTACTTC
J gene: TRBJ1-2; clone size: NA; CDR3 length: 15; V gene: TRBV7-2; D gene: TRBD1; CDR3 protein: CASSLVQGGGYGYTF; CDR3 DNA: TGTGCCAGCAGCTTAGTCCAGGGGGGCGGCTATGGCTACACCTTC
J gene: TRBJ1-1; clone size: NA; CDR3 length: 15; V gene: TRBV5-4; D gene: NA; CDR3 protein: CASSYQTGRSTEAFF; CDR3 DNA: TGTGCCAGCAGCTACCAAACAGGTCGGAGCACTGAAGCTTTCTTT
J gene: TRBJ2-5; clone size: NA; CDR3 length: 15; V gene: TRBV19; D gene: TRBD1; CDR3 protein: CASTWGQGNAETQYF; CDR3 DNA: TGTGCCAGTACCTGGGGACAGGGGAACGCCGAGACCCAGTACTTC
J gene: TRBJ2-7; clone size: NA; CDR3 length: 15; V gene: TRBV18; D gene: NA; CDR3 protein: CASSPPDGVVNEQYF; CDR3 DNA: TGTGCCAGCTCACCACCGGACGGGGTGGTTAACGAGCAGTACTTC
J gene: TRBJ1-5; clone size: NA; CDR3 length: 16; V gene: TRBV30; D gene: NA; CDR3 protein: CAWSVPSGRGNQPQHF; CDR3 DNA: TGTGCCTGGAGTGTACCATCCGGTAGGGGCAATCAGCCCCAGCATTTT
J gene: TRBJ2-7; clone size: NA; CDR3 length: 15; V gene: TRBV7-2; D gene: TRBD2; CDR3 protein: CASSLVGTSSYEQYF; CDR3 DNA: TGTGCCAGCAGCTTAGTAGGGACTAGCTCCTACGAGCAGTACTTC
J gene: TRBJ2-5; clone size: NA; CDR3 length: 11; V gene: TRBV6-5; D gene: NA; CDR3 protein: CASNKGETQYF; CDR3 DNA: TGTGCCAGCAACAAGGGGGAGACCCAGTACTTC
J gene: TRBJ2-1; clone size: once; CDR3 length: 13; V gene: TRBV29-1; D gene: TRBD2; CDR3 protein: CSVPGLGYNEQFF; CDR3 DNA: TGCAGCGTCCCGGGACTAGGCTACAATGAGCAGTTCTTC
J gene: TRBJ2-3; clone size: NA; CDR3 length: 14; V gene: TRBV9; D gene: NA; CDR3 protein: CASSVGAGTDTQYF; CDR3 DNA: TGTGCCAGCAGCGTAGGGGCTGGAACAGATACGCAGTATTTT
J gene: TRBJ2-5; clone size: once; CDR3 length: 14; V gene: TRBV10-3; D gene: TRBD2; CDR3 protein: CAISVGRESETQYF; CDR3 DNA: TGTGCCATCAGTGTGGGGCGGGAGTCAGAGACCCAGTACTTC
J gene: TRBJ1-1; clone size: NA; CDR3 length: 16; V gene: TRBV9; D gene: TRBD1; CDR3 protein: CASSAGQGFENTEAFF; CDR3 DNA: TGTGCCAGCAGCGCGGGACAGGGTTTCGAGAACACTGAAGCTTTCTTT
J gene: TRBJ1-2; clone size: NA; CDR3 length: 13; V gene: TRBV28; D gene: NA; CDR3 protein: CAAQEGGPGGYTF; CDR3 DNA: TGTGCCGCCCAGGAGGGGGGCCCGGGGGGCTACACCTTC
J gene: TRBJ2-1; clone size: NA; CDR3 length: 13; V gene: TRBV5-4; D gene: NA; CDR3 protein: CASSLVLSDEQFF; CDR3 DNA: TGTGCCAGCAGCTTGGTCCTATCAGATGAGCAGTTCTTC
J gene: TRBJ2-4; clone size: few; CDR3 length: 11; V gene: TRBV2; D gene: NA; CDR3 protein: CASRTGNIQYF; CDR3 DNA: TGTGCCAGCAGGACAGGAAACATTCAGTACTTC
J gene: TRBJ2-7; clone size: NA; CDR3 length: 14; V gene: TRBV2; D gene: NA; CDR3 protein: CASSPDSYSYEQYF; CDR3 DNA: TGTGCCAGCAGTCCCGACTCGTATTCCTACGAGCAGTACTTC
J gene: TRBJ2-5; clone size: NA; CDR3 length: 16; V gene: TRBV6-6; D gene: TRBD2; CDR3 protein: CASSPGWGLAGETQYF; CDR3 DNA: TGTGCCAGCAGTCCGGGTTGGGGGCTAGCGGGAGAGACCCAGTACTTC
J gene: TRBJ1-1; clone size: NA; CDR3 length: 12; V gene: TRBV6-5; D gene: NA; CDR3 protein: CASSDGPREAFF; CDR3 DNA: TGTGCCAGCAGTGACGGGCCCCGAGAAGCTTTCTTT
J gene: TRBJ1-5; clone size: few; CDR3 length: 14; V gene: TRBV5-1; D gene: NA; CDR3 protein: CASSLGTRNQPQHF; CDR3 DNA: TGCGCCAGCAGCTTGGGGACCCGCAATCAGCCCCAGCATTTT
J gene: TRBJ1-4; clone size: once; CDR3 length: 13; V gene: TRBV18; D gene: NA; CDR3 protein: CASSPGTNEKLFF; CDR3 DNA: TGTGCCAGCTCACCAGGGACTAATGAAAAACTGTTTTTT